The sample holds many counts of the clone carrying this T cell receptor (beta chain). Its antigen is not known. The data were obtained in a study of T-cell memory formation after mild COVID-19. CDR1 and CDR2 from the germline V gene are MNHEY and SVGEGT. V shed 1 base, J shed 2 bases, and the junction held 5 bases outside the gene matches. CDR3 length: 16 amino acids. General study points: Whereas later expanders leaned CD4+, clones contracting day 15 to 85 showed a balanced CD4/CD8 makeup. Some responding clones appeared in pre-infection memory, suggesting cross-reactive memory joined. Shrinking CD4+ clones resided mostly in CM and EM, and CD8+ ones in EMRA.

The authors produced TCR alpha and TCR beta cDNA libraries with sample barcodes and UMIs by 5'RACE using constant-segment primers. MiXCR, run by TCRdb on the 5' RACE reads, gives a single entry per CDR3 protein. The sample shows roughly 16,000 distinct CDR3 sequences, roughly 21% of them seen only once. The receptor comes from a man between 18 and 29 years old who had mild COVID-19 (a few samples of this study predate the infection). Cell type and time point are not known. The genes are TRBV6-2 or TRBV6-3 and TRBJ2-3; 8 bases agree with TRBD2. Material for sequencing was PBMCs or a T cell subset sorted from them (not recorded which). The CDR3: CASSYYPAGATDTQYF. The CDR3 DNA is TGTGCCAGCAGTTACTACCCAGCGGGGGCCACAGATACGCAGTATTTT.